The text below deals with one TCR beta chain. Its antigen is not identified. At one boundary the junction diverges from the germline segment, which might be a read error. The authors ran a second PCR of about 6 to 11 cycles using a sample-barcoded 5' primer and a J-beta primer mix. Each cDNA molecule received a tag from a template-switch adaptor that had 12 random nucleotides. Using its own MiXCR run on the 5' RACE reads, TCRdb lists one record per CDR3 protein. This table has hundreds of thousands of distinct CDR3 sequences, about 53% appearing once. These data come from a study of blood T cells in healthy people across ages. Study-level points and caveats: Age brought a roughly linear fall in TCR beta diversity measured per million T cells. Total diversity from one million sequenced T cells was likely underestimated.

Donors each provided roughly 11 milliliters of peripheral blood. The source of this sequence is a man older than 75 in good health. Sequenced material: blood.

The CDR3 bases are TGCGCCAGCAGTGACGGTCCTAGCGGTCACACAGATACGCAGTATTTT. It specifies CASSDGPSGHTDTQYF. The chain joins TRBV2 to TRBJ2-3; 7 nucleotides line up with TRBD2. From germline, CDR1 is SNHLY and CDR2 FYNNEI. The CDR3 runs to 16 residues.